This TCR beta chain stems from a study of OX40 agonist ivuxolimab in advanced cancers. The wider study: Antecedent anti-PD-1, anti-PD-L1 or anti-CTLA-4 therapy was permissible, with roughly 36% having received some. General study results and limits: Some of the lowest clonal expansion was seen in partial responders at 0.1-3.0 mg/kg.

The CDR3 spans 18 residues. Germline loops: CDR1 SGHRS, CDR2 YFSETQ. V dropped 0 bases and J dropped 4; count of bases not matched to a gene: 13. Method: immunoSEQ multiplex PCR; TCRdb's copy keeps in-frame clones and lacks some. The profile shows around 70,000 clones, about 90% of them singletons. Note on this clone: Its cognate antigen is unknown.

The specimen comprised CD4+ or CD8+ T cells sorted from blood, sampled in a trial of the OX40 agonist ivuxolimab. J is TRBJ2-1 and V is TRBV5-1, with 7 bases identical to TRBD2. The receptor was isolated from an adult with an advanced solid tumor such as melanoma, head and neck, liver or kidney cancer. CDR3 nucleotide sequence: TGCGCCAGCAGCTTGGCCGGACCCGCGGGAGTGGAATACAATGAGCAGTTCTTC. Amino acids: CASSLAGPAGVEYNEQFF.